This T cell receptor (beta chain) was recovered during a study of neurological immune-mediated disorders. This CDR3 region has 14 residues. Germline V gene sequence: CDR1 MNHEY, CDR2 SVGAGI. Trimming took 8 bases from V and 6 from J, leaving 14 bases between them. The sample holds many counts of this clonotype. TCRdb called the 5' RACE reads again in MiXCR, with one record for every CDR3 protein. The sample holds about 46,000 distinct CDR3 sequences, under 2% seen once. The chain combines TRBV6-5 with TRBJ1-6, with D possibly TRBD1 on 6 matching bases. Specimen: PBMCs. This clonotype was obtained from a woman aged 40-49 years with multiple sclerosis. CDR3 in DNA: TGTGCCAGCGCAAACAGGGATCCTAATTCACCCCTCCACTTT. This gives the protein CASANRDPNSPLHF.